The clone carrying this TCR beta chain was seen at least ten times. The CDR3 spans 16 residues. Losses at the gene ends were 2 bases for V and 2 bases for J; bases not matched to a gene: 10. CDR1 is SGHRS, CDR2 YFSETQ, per germline. Using its own MiXCR run on the 5' RACE reads, TCRdb lists one record per CDR3 protein. The table includes 10,000 to 15,000 distinct CDR3 sequences, more than 20% detected once. Naive CD4+ cells had CD25+ Tregs removed. The chain is built from TRBV5-1 and TRBJ2-7; 7 bases map to TRBD1. This clonotype was sampled from a female donor with breast cancer. Sequencing used naive CD4+ T cells sorted from blood. Subset reported: naive CD4+ T cells, CD4+CD45RA+CD25-. CDR3 protein: CASSLNPGGGTYEQYF. As DNA, the CDR3 is TGCGCCAGCAGCTTAAACCCAGGGGGTGGGACCTACGAGCAGTACTTC.